These T cell receptor beta chains were read from a single sample in a study of shared T cell receptors in the human thymus. TCRdb keeps only in-frame clones here, not all; method: immunoSEQ multiplex PCR. This repertoire shows about 730,000 clones, roughly 88% found once; its top ten account for around 0.01%. This same sample was also taken into another study, of human thymus T cells.

The source material was thymocytes. The source of these receptors is a girl in the first two years of life with a congenital heart defect. Both conserved end residues are part of each CDR3. Only part of the rows carry a size: once, few, many, or a class if the clone is expanded.

j_gene | v_gene | abundance | len | CDR3aa
TRBJ2-7 | TRBV5-4 | NA | 14 | CASSWHRGGYEQYF
TRBJ1-5 | TRBV6-5 | NA | 13 | CAVLGGGHQPQHF
TRBJ2-2 | TRBV5-6 | NA | 15 | CASSSPGQGTGELFF
TRBJ2-3 | TRBV12-5 | NA | 17 | CASGLVRKTGGPDTQYF
TRBJ2-2 | TRBV5-6 | once | 16 | CASSSGQGSSTGELFF
TRBJ1-1 | TRBV6-1 | NA | 13 | CASSGETTAEAFF
TRBJ1-5 | TRBV30 | NA | 14 | CAWSVSYSNQPQHF
TRBJ2-3 | TRBV19 | NA | 13 | CAIGGAPGDTQYF
TRBJ2-3 | TRBV2 | NA | 13 | CASTGGDTDTQYF
TRBJ2-7 | TRBV6-6 | NA | 16 | CASRGGKTTYSYEQYF
TRBJ2-7 | TRBV10-3 | NA | 18 | CAISESLGRGLAAHEQYF
TRBJ1-2 | TRBV7-9 | NA | 13 | CASSLAPGDGYTF
TRBJ2-1 | TRBV11-2 | NA | 17 | CASSSSDSPSSYNEQFF
TRBJ1-4 | TRBV19 | NA | 16 | CASSTRFRTGREKLFF
TRBJ2-7 | TRBV12-5 | NA | 19 | CASGLVDTSSGGCPYEQYF
TRBJ2-2 | TRBV7-8 | few | 17 | CASSLGRSRQGTGELFF
TRBJ2-1 | TRBV4-2 | NA | 20 | CASSQRTLAGGRVPNNEQFF
TRBJ1-2 | TRBV7-9 | few | 16 | CASSLSPVTGIYGYTF
TRBJ2-2 | TRBV27 | NA | 17 | CASSLAGQAEPPGELFF
TRBJ2-7 | TRBV15 | NA | 20 | CATSRDHLRTGARGSYEQYF
TRBJ1-6 | TRBV27 | NA | 12 | CASSRLGGSLHF
TRBJ1-6 | TRBV7-8 | NA | 16 | CASSLWGQGTESPLHF
TRBJ2-1 | TRBV5-4 | once | 15 | CASKTSGGAYNEQFF
TRBJ1-1 | TRBV9 | NA | 13 | CASSPLTGSEAFF
TRBJ2-1 | TRBV9 | NA | 13 | CASSVGQYNEQFF
TRBJ1-2 | TRBV15 | few | 14 | CATSGFAPRRGYTF
TRBJ1-2 | TRBV28 | NA | 11 | CASASQQDRDF
TRBJ2-3 | TRBV27 | NA | 18 | CASSTRLAGASDTDTQYF
TRBJ1-1 | TRBV9 | NA | 19 | CASSSPKTRGPEINTEAFF
TRBJ2-1 | TRBV19 | NA | 17 | CASSPPPTGHAWNEQFF
TRBJ1-1 | TRBV19 | once | 18 | CASSIPKRGQFDETEAFF
TRBJ1-1 | TRBV6-1 | few | 17 | CASSDYRDRGEDTEAFF
TRBJ1-2 | TRBV28 | NA | 12 | CASSSQLLGYTF
TRBJ1-4 | TRBV5-1 | NA | 15 | CASSLAGTRNEKLFF
TRBJ2-7 | TRBV7-6 | NA | 19 | CASSLVPTSGGEGGYEQYF
TRBJ2-7 | TRBV7-9 | NA | 12 | CASSGRAYEQYF
TRBJ2-7 | TRBV11-2 | NA | 14 | CASSLVYRGYEQYF
TRBJ2-2 | TRBV11-2 | few | 15 | CASRPRDSGTGELFF
TRBJ1-6 | TRBV5-1 | NA | 17 | CASSILEGDSRNSPLHF
TRBJ1-2 | TRBV5-5 | NA | 11 | CASSLRGSGTF
TRBJ2-7 | TRBV4-2 | NA | 17 | CASSQPLGGPFPYEQYF
TRBJ2-3 | TRBV12-5 | NA | 14 | CASGVGTGPDTQYF
TRBJ1-1 | TRBV9 | NA | 15 | CASSVGRWREAEAFF
TRBJ1-2 | TRBV18 | NA | 15 | CASSPRSAGVGGYTF
TRBJ2-1 | TRBV2 | NA | 17 | CASSFRVLPTSYNEQFF
TRBJ2-7 | TRBV5-1 | NA | 15 | CASSLHRDWSYEQYF
TRBJ2-1 | TRBV10-3 | NA | 19 | CAISSFDRGQRARYNEQFF
TRBJ2-1 | TRBV13 | NA | 14 | CASSQRQLRNEQFF
TRBJ1-1 | TRBV5-4 | NA | 14 | CASSTPDINTEAFF
TRBJ2-7 | TRBV11-2 | NA | 11 | CASRQLHEQYF
TRBJ1-2 | TRBV5-1 | NA | 14 | CASGPTGPYYGYTF
TRBJ1-3 | TRBV5-1 | NA | 17 | CASSRDRGPRSGNTIYF
TRBJ1-3 | TRBV5-4 | NA | 18 | CASSPGQRTLSGGNTIYF
TRBJ1-4 | TRBV29-1 | NA | 13 | CSAGTVWNEKLFF
TRBJ1-2 | TRBV30 | NA | 9 | CASDYGYTF
TRBJ1-6 | TRBV28 | few | 17 | CASRRSGLHTYNSPLHF
TRBJ2-3 | TRBV27 | NA | 15 | CASSLERGRTDTQYF
TRBJ2-1 | TRBV4-1 | few | 14 | CASSPWTGGNEQFF